The rows below give T cell receptor beta chains drawn from one sample of a study of blood T cell repertoires in COVID-19. Generated by immunoSEQ multiplex PCR, the TCRdb table keeps only in-frame clones and is missing some. The sample yields a few hundred thousand clones, approximately 83% seen once. Sequenced input: PBMCs or T cells enriched from blood (not recorded which). Source of these receptors: a woman in her forties or fifties who had recovered from COVID-19. Each CDR3 is given with its conserved first and last residue. D genes are given only for firm matches. The size entry is marked missing in some rows and otherwise reads once, few, many or a size class.

length | J | V | D | size | DNA | CDR3
13 | TRBJ2-1 | TRBV12-3/TRBV12-4 | TRBD2 | - | TGTGCCAGCAGCTCGACTAGCAACAATGAGCAGTTCTTC | CASSSTSNNEQFF
15 | TRBJ2-7 | TRBV7-2 | - | - | TGTGCCAGCAGCCAACAGGGGACTAGGTTGGGCAAACAGTACTTC | CASSQQGTRLGKQYF
15 | TRBJ1-4 | TRBV13 | TRBD1 | - | TGTGCCAGCAGCTTATCAGGGGGCAGTAATGAAAAACTGTTTTTT | CASSLSGGSNEKLFF
14 | TRBJ2-1 | TRBV7-3 | TRBD2 | many | TGTGCCAGCAGCTCCGGACTAGCGGGAGATGAGCAGTTCTTC | CASSSGLAGDEQFF
13 | TRBJ2-5 | TRBV6-5 | - | - | TGTGCCAGCAATACACAGGGCCAAGAGACCCAGTACTTC | CASNTQGQETQYF
15 | TRBJ1-2 | TRBV12-2 | - | - | TGTGCAAGTCGCTTAGTAGCGACGGTCGGATATGGCTACACCTTC | CASRLVATVGYGYTF
16 | TRBJ2-1 | TRBV6-1 | TRBD2 | - | TGTGCCAGCAGTGCTAGCGGGAGAGGGGGGTACAATGAGCAGTTCTTC | CASSASGRGGYNEQFF
14 | TRBJ1-5 | TRBV19 | TRBD1 | - | TGTGCCAGTAGCGGGACAGGGGGTGATCAGCCCCAGCATTTT | CASSGTGGDQPQHF
14 | TRBJ2-5 | TRBV6-5 | TRBD2 | - | TGTGCCAGCACCGGCGGTGGGGGAGGGGAGACCCAGTACTTC | CASTGGGGGETQYF
12 | TRBJ1-4 | TRBV11-2 | - | once | TGTGCCAGCCTGGGGGCCAATGAAAAACTGTTTTTT | CASLGANEKLFF
17 | TRBJ1-4 | TRBV19 | TRBD1 | - | TGTGCCAGTAGTACCACCCGGACAGGGAGGTCTAATGAAAAACTGTTTTTT | CASSTTRTGRSNEKLFF
16 | TRBJ2-6 | TRBV19 | - | - | TGTGCCAGTAATCGTATATTGGGAGCTGGGGCCAACGTCCTGACTTTC | CASNRILGAGANVLTF
15 | TRBJ2-7 | TRBV19 | - | - | TGTGCCAGTAGTTCTATTTCCTCGGGAGCCTACGAGCAGTACTTC | CASSSISSGAYEQYF
13 | TRBJ1-2 | TRBV19 | TRBD1 | few | TGTGCCAGTAGTTGGACAGGGTCTCGGGGCTACACCTTC | CASSWTGSRGYTF
14 | TRBJ1-2 | TRBV5-1 | TRBD1 | - | TGCGCCAGCTCGGGACAGGGGAGCCCCTATGGCTACACCTTC | CASSGQGSPYGYTF
16 | TRBJ2-1 | TRBV15 | TRBD1 | - | TGTGCCACCAGCAGAGATAACAGGGGGACCTACAATGAGCAGTTCTTC | CATSRDNRGTYNEQFF
12 | TRBJ2-1 | TRBV18 | TRBD2 | - | TGTGCCAGCTCACCGGGACTAAATGAGCAGTTCTTC | CASSPGLNEQFF
14 | TRBJ2-3 | TRBV5-1 | TRBD2 | - | TGCGCCAGCAGCCCGGGGACTAACCCAGATACGCAGTATTTT | CASSPGTNPDTQYF
18 | TRBJ2-7 | TRBV2 | TRBD2 | few | TGTGCCAGCAGTCCCGGACTAGCGGGACCCAATCCCCGCTACGAGCAGTACTTC | CASSPGLAGPNPRYEQYF
15 | TRBJ2-1 | TRBV6-5 | - | once | TGTGCCAGCAGGGCGGCCAGCGGAGCCTACAATGAGCAGTTCTTC | CASRAASGAYNEQFF
14 | TRBJ2-7 | TRBV5-8 | TRBD1 | - | TGTGCCAGCAGCCTCAGGACAGGGGGCTACGAGCAGTACTTC | CASSLRTGGYEQYF
13 | TRBJ1-1 | TRBV29-1 | - | - | TGCAGCGTTGCGGGAAACCTTAACACTGAAGCTTTCTTT | CSVAGNLNTEAFF
13 | TRBJ2-7 | TRBV5-8 | TRBD2 | - | TGTGCCAGCCGGACTAGCGGGTCCTACGAGCAGTACTTC | CASRTSGSYEQYF
15 | TRBJ1-5 | TRBV6-5 | TRBD1 | - | TGTGCCAGCAGGAGAGACAGGGGAACCCATCAGCCCCAGCATTTT | CASRRDRGTHQPQHF
14 | TRBJ2-5 | TRBV28 | - | - | TGTGCCAGCAGTTTTGGGGGGTTGAAAGAGACCCAGTACTTC | CASSFGGLKETQYF
16 | TRBJ1-2 | TRBV28 | - | - | TGTGCCAGCAGTCCACGACAATTTAAGGCCCCTTATGGCTACACCTTC | CASSPRQFKAPYGYTF